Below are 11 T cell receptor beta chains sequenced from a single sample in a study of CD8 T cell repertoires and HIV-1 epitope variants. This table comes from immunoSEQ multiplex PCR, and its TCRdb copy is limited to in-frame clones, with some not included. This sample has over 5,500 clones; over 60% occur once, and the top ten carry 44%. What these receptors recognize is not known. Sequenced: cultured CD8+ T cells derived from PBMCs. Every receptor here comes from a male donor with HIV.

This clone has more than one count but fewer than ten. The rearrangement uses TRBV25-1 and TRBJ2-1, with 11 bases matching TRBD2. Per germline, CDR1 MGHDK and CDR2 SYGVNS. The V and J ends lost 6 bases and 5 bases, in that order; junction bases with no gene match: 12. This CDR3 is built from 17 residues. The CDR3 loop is CASSGMPGLAVDNEQFF. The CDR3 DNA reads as TGTGCCAGCAGCGGCATGCCGGGACTAGCGGTAGACAATGAGCAGTTCTTC.

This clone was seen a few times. CDR3 amino acids: CASSSDYRGNGYTF. CDR3 sequence (DNA): TGTGCCAGCAGCTCCGATTACAGGGGGAATGGCTACACCTTC. This chain joins TRBV7-9 and TRBJ1-2; 8 nucleotides align to TRBD1. CDR1 is SEHNR, CDR2 FQNEAQ, per germline (reference sequence). J was trimmed by 6 bases and V by 4 bases; bases with no gene match: 7. The CDR3 covers 14 residues.

CDR3: CASSVGVDAEAFF. The CDR3 coding sequence is TGTGCCAGCAGCGTAGGAGTGGACGCCGAAGCTTTCTTT. The chain has TRBV9 and TRBJ1-1; D remains unclear. The CDR3 runs to 13 residues. Per germline, CDR1 SGDLS and CDR2 YYNGEE. V gave up 0 bases and J gave up 8 bases, with 11 bases separating them.

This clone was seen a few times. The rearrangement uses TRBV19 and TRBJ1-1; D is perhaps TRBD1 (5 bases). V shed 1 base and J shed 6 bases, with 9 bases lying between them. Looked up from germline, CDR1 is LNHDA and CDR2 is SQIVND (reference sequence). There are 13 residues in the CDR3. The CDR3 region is CASSIVGDAEAFF. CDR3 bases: TGTGCCAGTAGTATAGTGGGGGACGCTGAAGCTTTCTTT. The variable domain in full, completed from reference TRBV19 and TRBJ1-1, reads DGGITQSPKYLFRKEGQNVTLSCEQNLNHDAMYWYRQDPGQGLRLIYYSQIVNDFQKGDIAEGYSVSREKKESFPLTVTSAQKNPTAFYLCASSIVGDAEAFFGQGTRLTVV.

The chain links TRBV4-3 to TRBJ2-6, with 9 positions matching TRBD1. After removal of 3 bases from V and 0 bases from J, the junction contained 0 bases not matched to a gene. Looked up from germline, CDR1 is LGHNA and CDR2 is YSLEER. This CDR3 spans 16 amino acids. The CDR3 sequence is CASSQTGGSGANVLTF. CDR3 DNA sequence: TGCGCCAGCAGCCAGACAGGGGGCTCTGGGGCCAACGTCCTGACTTTC.

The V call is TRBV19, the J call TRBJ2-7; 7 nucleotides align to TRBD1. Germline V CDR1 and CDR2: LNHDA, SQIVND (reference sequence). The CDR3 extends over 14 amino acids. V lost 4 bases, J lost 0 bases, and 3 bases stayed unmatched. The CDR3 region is CASSTRQGSYEQYF. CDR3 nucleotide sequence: TGTGCCAGTAGTACCCGACAGGGCTCCTACGAGCAGTACTTC.

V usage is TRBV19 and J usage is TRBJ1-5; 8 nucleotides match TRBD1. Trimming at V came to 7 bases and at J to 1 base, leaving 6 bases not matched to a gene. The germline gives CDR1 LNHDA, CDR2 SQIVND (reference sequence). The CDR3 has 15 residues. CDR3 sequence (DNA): TGTGCCAGTAACCCGAGGACAGGGAGCAATCAGCCCCAGCATTTT. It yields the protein CASNPRTGSNQPQHF.

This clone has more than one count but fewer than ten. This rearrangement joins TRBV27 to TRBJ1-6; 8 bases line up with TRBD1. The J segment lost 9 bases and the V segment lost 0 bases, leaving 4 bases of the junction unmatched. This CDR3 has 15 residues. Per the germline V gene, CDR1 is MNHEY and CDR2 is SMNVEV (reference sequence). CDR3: CASSLSAGGPSPLHF. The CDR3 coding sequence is TGTGCCAGCAGTTTATCGGCAGGGGGCCCTTCACCCCTCCACTTT.

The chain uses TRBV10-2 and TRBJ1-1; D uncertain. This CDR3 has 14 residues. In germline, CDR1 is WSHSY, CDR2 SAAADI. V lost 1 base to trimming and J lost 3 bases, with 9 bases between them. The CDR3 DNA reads TGCGCCAGCAGTGAGTTGGAACTTTACACTGAAGCTTTCTTT. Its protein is CASSELELYTEAFF.

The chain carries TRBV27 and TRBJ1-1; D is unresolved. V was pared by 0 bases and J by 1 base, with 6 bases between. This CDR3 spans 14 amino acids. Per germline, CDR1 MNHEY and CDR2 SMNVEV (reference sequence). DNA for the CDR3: TGTGCCAGCAGTTTATCGTCAGGGAACACTGAAGCTTTCTTT. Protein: CASSLSSGNTEAFF.

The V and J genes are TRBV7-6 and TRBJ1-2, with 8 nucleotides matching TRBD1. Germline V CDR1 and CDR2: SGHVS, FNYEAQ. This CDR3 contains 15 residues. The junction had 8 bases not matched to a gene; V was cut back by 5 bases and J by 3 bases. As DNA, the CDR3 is TGTGCCAGCAGCGTAGGGACAGGTGCTGACTATGGCTACACCTTC. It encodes CASSVGTGADYGYTF.